Here is one T cell receptor beta chain with its context. This clone's antigen is unknown. The record has no base qualities; no much larger clone is one base away. The CDR3 regions of human TCRbeta chains were analyzed by immunosequencing. Processing in the source paper ran as follows. Repertoire TCRs were matched against a reference library of SARS-CoV-2-specific TCRs generated with the MIRA antigen-specificity platform. Breadth meant the fraction of unique TCRs that were SARS-CoV-2-associated, whereas depth meant the fraction of total T cells that were SARS-CoV-2-associated. Using the MIRA data, each spike-specific TCR was assigned both to the spike region to which the TCR was reactive and to a CD4 or CD8 class. Log10-transformed breadth and depth values were compared by one-way ANOVA with Sidak's multiple comparisons tests. This is the immuneACCESS table as TCRdb keeps it, with only in-frame sequences that have V and J called. A part of the clones is gone; compared with another copy, unresolved V genes explain less than half, and the rest is unexplained. Clonal size and the V and J genes are those of that table, whereas D and trimming came from the DNA. Here the sample has about 150,000 clones; 80% to 95% occur a single time. The ten most abundant clones make up over 3% of the sample.

CDR1 and CDR2, per the germline V gene (reference sequence), are SGHNT and YYREEE. Spanning cysteine to phenylalanine, the CDR3 consists of 13 amino acids. Just the 39-base CDR3 DNA is kept, in frame starting at base 1. At the junction V is shortened by 4 bases and J by 10 bases, with 15 bases in between. This specimen belongs to a study of T cell responses to AZD1222 COVID-19 vaccine (dated by TCRdb to about 2021). Notes on the research overall: AZD1222 recipients given second doses at about 4 weeks or at about 12 weeks were pooled, since spike-specific TCR depth and breadth were not found to differ between the two schedules. A total of just over 230 trial participants underwent TCR sequencing, of whom roughly 210 had received two doses of AZD1222 and some 25 had received two doses of the MenACWY control vaccine. Enrollment into the trials was organized by age into subgroups of 18-55, 56-69 and 70-plus years, and those subgroups contained roughly 150, 30 and 60 TCR-sequenced participants, respectively. Here is what the overall study found, with its caveats: In the small 56-69-year group, the increase in depth fell short of significance, most likely because of low power. Conclusions about previously exposed vaccinees were limited because only six AZD1222 recipients were SARS-CoV-2 seropositive at baseline. No day 14 peak-response samples were available, so repertoires were characterized only after the peak T cell response. Reportedly, close to half of the unique spike-specific TCRs recognized epitopes lying outside the regions that are mutated in the B.1.351 and B.1.1.7 variants. Participants were mostly white British and included more females than males, and it was suggested by the authors that clonal diversity may have been underestimated. Vaccine-associated CD4 TCRs spanned the whole spike protein, with dominant responses in regions 160-218 and 743-854. After two AZD1222 doses, spike-specific TCR breadth and depth were significantly higher than at day 0 and than in MenACWY recipients.

Taken with the paper, the label for time point translates to: baseline before first vaccination. Vaccinee samples were obtained from the UK trials COV001 and COV002, which included a single-blind randomized controlled phase 2/3 trial of AZD1222 (ChAdOx1 nCoV-19) in healthy adults. Trial participant PBMC samples were collected at day 0 and day 28 after the second dose for TCRbeta chain sequencing. The chain is assembled from TRBV5-4 and TRBJ2-1, with the D call tentatively TRBD1 or TRBD2, each fitting 5 bases. This clonotype was sampled from an adult in good health. The source was peripheral blood, collected on day 0 of AZD1222 vaccination. The CDR3 region: CASSGGPRTEQFF. The nucleotide sequence is TGTGCCAGCAGCGGGGGACCTAGGACCGAGCAGTTCTTC.